This T cell receptor (beta chain) stems from a study of cytomegalovirus exposure and HLA in healthy donors (dated by TCRdb to 2015 to 2018). Regarding the study in general: An earlier analysis of about 560 of the donors reported 276 Gb of sequence data and 95 million to 120 million unique TCR beta sequences obtained from about 200 million T cells. An early release covering 550 to 650 HLA-typed donors comprised about 310 gigabases of sequencing data and around 80 million unique TCR sequences. Among the 398 genotyped donors, around 81% belonged to the genetic ancestry cluster associated with self-reported Caucasian donors. The study aimed to test whether cataloging public T cell receptors could reveal signatures of past pathogen exposure. The study profiled the T cell repertoires of approximately 700 subjects by immunosequencing and related them to cytomegalovirus serostatus. Along with the approximately 700-subject first cohort, a separate validation cohort of over a hundred different subjects was used. To predict cytomegalovirus infection status, the study brought together high-throughput TCR immunosequencing, statistical association of individual TCRs with disease status, and machine learning. To study patterns of TCR occurrence, a later analysis re-analyzed previously published TCR beta repertoires from just over 650 donors and added high-resolution HLA genotyping. Rather than using new phenotypic data, the later analysis identified candidate immune exposures from TCR beta sequences and from how often those sequences occurred across donors. To decide whether each TCR beta V gene segment behaved as functional or pseudogenic, an earlier analysis of over 500 of the donors relied on high-throughput TCR beta sequencing. Donor age, sex, ethnicity and CMV serostatus were compiled together with the repertoire data. A later genetic analysis used genome-wide SNP genotypes for about 65% of the roughly 700 donors, treating that subset as a discovery cohort. All discovery cohort repertoires had been generated using a single sequencing platform. HLA typing included class I and class II loci at four-digit resolution. Typing coverage varied by locus: about 629-630 donors for A, B, C, DRB1 and DQB1; about 520 for DQA1; 600 to 610 for DPA1; 450 to 480 for DPB1. About five DR-DQ haplotypes were treated as single units for association and clustering because of strong linkage in the cohort. Among some 400 genotyped donors of the cohort, an average of approximately 230,000 unique TCR beta nucleotide sequences were sequenced per donor, about a sixth of them non-productive. General study outcomes and caveats: When HLA alleles, especially DR and DQ, strongly co-occurred, TCR associations were difficult to assign to individual alleles. In vitro tests confirmed that a few of the cytomegalovirus-associated TCR beta chains recognize cytomegalovirus antigens. A later analysis reported that several top co-occurrence clusters appeared linked to parvovirus B19, influenza, CMV and Epstein-Barr virus. Most TCR sequences were observed very rarely across donors, whereas some public TCRs were present in many individuals. A group of highly shared sequence variants was considered likely to be a technical artifact of the sequencing pipeline. In the study, 150 to 200 TCR beta chains were listed as associated with cytomegalovirus. Correlated functional status among segregating V segments might be attributable to linkage disequilibrium, but an unknown experimental factor could not be ruled out. A later genetic analysis reported fewer N-insertions in productive TCRs among donors in an Asian-associated ancestry cluster than the roughly 700-donor mean. HLA typing was unavailable for some donors at each locus, so association tests used only the typed subset. A later analysis found that TCR association rates varied across HLA loci, with DRB1 alleles showing the most associated TCRs and HLA-C alleles the fewest. Because counts were too low, some 16 rarely observed V segments, including chromosome 9 orphons, were excluded from the earlier analysis of under 650 of the donors. An association between a missense DCLRE1C variant and V-gene and J-gene trimming of TCR beta chains was found in a later genetic analysis and replicated in an independent cohort. Sequencing depth was assumed to be roughly uniform across donors in the presence/absence analyses, though that assumption may not hold. Cytomegalovirus status was reported to be diagnosed by the classifier with high specificity and sensitivity in both the original and validation cohorts. A further reported finding was that TCR beta sequences accurately predicted the HLA-A and HLA-B alleles for most subjects in the first cohort. According to the authors, the approach could potentially be generalized to other disease states and immunological phenotypes. Compared with equally common non-associated chains, HLA-associated TCR beta chains in a later analysis were more clonally expanded and had lower generation probabilities. In this cohort, only TCR beta chains were sequenced, and detectable features were limited by the absence of alpha or paired-chain data. Specific HLA alleles were associated with 15,000 to 20,000 TCR beta sequences at a false discovery rate of 0.05 in a later analysis. Most CMV-associated TCR beta chains appeared to be HLA-restricted in a later analysis, and the HLA associations seemed to be driven largely by CMV exposure. Immune exposure information for the cohort was limited to CMV serostatus. In an earlier analysis of around 500 of the donors, most TCR beta V segments appeared in productive rearrangements about 87% or about 30% of the time, broadly matching IMGT annotations.

As to this clone: Its antigen remains unidentified.

The cohort consisted of 650 to 850 healthy bone marrow donors. Cohort members were all nominally healthy when sampled, although unrecorded immune exposures were likely present. The donor tested CMV seronegative and was one of the 352 seronegative cohort members. Every donor gave a peripheral blood sample, and the peripheral blood mononuclear cells from that sample were used for TCR beta sequencing. The Qiagen DNeasy Blood Extraction Kit was used to extract genomic DNA from the blood cell samples. Libraries were constructed by the immunoSEQ multiplex PCR assay. For the multiplex PCR, a mixture combining 60 forward primers for TCR Vbeta segments and 13 reverse primers for TCR Jbeta segments was used. A multiplex PCR assay on genomic DNA amplified the CDR3 region of rearranged TCR beta genes. Amplified TCR beta libraries were sequenced as 87-base-pair reads on the Illumina HiSeq System. Regarding the original processing steps: A later analysis tallied 80 million to 95 million unique TCR beta chains across the 640 or so repertoires, and approximately 12 million of those chains were shared by two or more donors. Raw reads were error-corrected and collapsed into unique sequences with a nearest-neighbor algorithm that merged closely related sequences to remove PCR and sequencing errors. To assign V, D and J gene segments, CDR3 sequences were aligned to IMGT reference sequences. For a sequence to be retained, at least a six-nucleotide match to both a V gene segment and a J gene segment was required. Rearrangements were classified as productive when the CDR3 lacked stop codons and remained in frame with V and J, and all other rearrangements were classified as non-productive. Following IMGT convention, CDR3 was defined as the stretch from the second conserved V-encoded cysteine up to the conserved J-encoded phenylalanine. The earlier analysis of 587 of the donors excluded sequences that lacked an unambiguous match to a single V gene segment. An earlier analysis of several hundred of the donors classified V segments as functional when productive rearrangements were above 56.7% and as segregating when the standard deviation between donors was above 5%. A statistical classification framework was developed to diagnose cytomegalovirus status using the catalog of TCR beta chain sequences. In a later analysis, TCR nucleotide sequences were compared against IMGT/GENE-DB human TR gene sequences so that V and J genes could be assigned. In a later analysis, CDR3 sequences and most-parsimonious VDJ recombination scenarios were assigned using the TCRdist pipeline. In a later analysis, every TCR beta chain was defined by the combination of its CDR3 amino acid sequence and its V-gene family, and reads without a unique V-gene family were dropped. In a later analysis, approximately 640 highly shared, low-generation-probability nucleotide sequences were removed to address suspected cross-contamination and a sequencing artifact. A later analysis calculated a clonal expansion index for each public chain from normalized within-repertoire ranks of inferred template counts. In a later analysis, generation probabilities were computed with a VDJ recombination model fitted to out-of-frame rearrangements, and the resulting probabilities were checked against IGoR. A later analysis scored TCR-TCR, TCR-HLA and TCR-CMV co-occurrence with hypergeometric tests, applying a repertoire-size bias correction to TCR pairs. In a later analysis, false discovery rates were estimated by permuting HLA or CMV assignments 20 times. In a later analysis, co-occurring TCRs were grouped using DBSCAN, with TCRdist sequence similarity added in when clustering inside HLA-allele-positive subsets. Repertoires with fewer than 30,000 or more than 120,000 public chains were left out of co-occurrence clustering, as were about five repertoires with anomalous nucleotide sharing. TCRdb stores this immuneACCESS table with in-frame sequences only. Part of the clones is absent; in the studies checked, under half of the shortfall reflects unresolved V genes, and no reason is known for the rest. The D gene and trimming were derived from the DNA, and the V and J assignments and clone size from that table. The sample table holds about 140,000 clones. The ten largest clones add up to 2% to 3% of the sample.

Sequencing was done on a sample of PBMCs. This TCR came from a man between 40 and 49 years old in good health and CMV-seronegative.

The bases read TGTGCCACCAGCAGAGATAACAAGGGGGCAACTAATGAAAAACTGTTTTTT. This codes for CATSRDNKGATNEKLFF. Here the chain combines TRBV15 and TRBJ1-4; the D gene is perhaps TRBD1, on 6 matching bases. Deletion took 0 bases off V and 0 bases off J, with a span of 11 bases between the germline ends. The germline V gene encodes CDR1 LNHNV and CDR2 YYDKDF (reference sequence). The CDR3 holds 17 amino acids from the cysteine to the phenylalanine. Only CDR3 DNA is held: 51 bases, read in frame from base 1.